This TCR beta chain was captured by sequencing in a study of shared clonotypes between healthy human individuals. Comment on this clone: Its antigen is still unknown.

At a deep level, the assay was run. Measured with immunoSEQ multiplex PCR; TCRdb has only the in-frame clones, and not every one. The data hold 2,500,000 or so clones, with over 85% observed a single time. CDR1 is MNHNS, CDR2 SASEGT, per germline. The V end lost 6 bases, the J end lost 2 bases, and 13 bases lay between the germline ends. The CDR3 length is 14 residues. Study conclusions and caveats: Naive subsets, compared against memory subsets, generally had larger estimated richness values. With few donors, the genetic and exposure-history diversity represented was limited.

Material: naive CD4+ T cells sorted from blood. Subset reported: CD45RA+ positively selected. The chain couples TRBV6-1 to TRBJ1-2; a possible D gene is TRBD1 (6 bases). The TCR comes from a man between 18 and 35 years old in good health. Here the CDR3 reads CASRHPQGNYGYTF. The DNA for the CDR3 is TGTGCCAGCAGGCACCCACAGGGCAACTATGGCTACACCTTC.